These T cell receptor beta chains were read from a single sample in a study of blood T cell repertoires in COVID-19. Method: immunoSEQ multiplex PCR; TCRdb's copy keeps in-frame clones and lacks some. The top ten hold 4.2% of the sample, which has about 96,000 clones, roughly 90% seen once. What was sequenced was peripheral blood. These receptors were collected from a human donor with COVID-19, enrolled during active disease. The donor label of this sample is uncertain. The CDR3 runs from the conserved cysteine through the conserved F or W. Each record gives: J gene, V gene, clone size, D gene, CDR3 protein, CDR3 DNA. A D gene is named only where the DNA matches it firmly. Not every row has a clone size; where given, it reads once, few, many or a size class.

J gene: TRBJ1-1; V gene: TRBV23-1; clone size: -; D gene: -; CDR3 protein: CASTPTVLNTEAFF; CDR3 DNA: TGCGCCAGCACCCCAACGGTCCTGAACACTGAAGCTTTCTTT
J gene: TRBJ1-5; V gene: TRBV11-2; clone size: -; D gene: -; CDR3 protein: CASSLGRSGNQPQHF; CDR3 DNA: TGTGCCAGCAGCTTAGGCAGATCTGGCAATCAGCCCCAGCATTTT
J gene: TRBJ1-6; V gene: TRBV5-4; clone size: -; D gene: -; CDR3 protein: CASSEQGRTFRILHF; CDR3 DNA: TGTGCCAGCAGCGAACAGGGAAGGACCTTTAGGATTCTCCACTTT
J gene: TRBJ1-2; V gene: TRBV29-1; clone size: once; D gene: -; CDR3 protein: CSVEGGLGWGYTF; CDR3 DNA: TGCAGCGTTGAAGGGGGCCTGGGGTGGGGCTACACCTTC
J gene: TRBJ1-5; V gene: TRBV27; clone size: -; D gene: -; CDR3 protein: CASGGIHPNQPQHF; CDR3 DNA: TGTGCCAGCGGCGGGATTCACCCCAATCAGCCCCAGCATTTT
J gene: TRBJ2-3; V gene: TRBV11-3; clone size: -; D gene: TRBD2; CDR3 protein: CASSTGTSGSSDTQYF; CDR3 DNA: TGTGCCAGCAGCACGGGGACTAGCGGGAGTTCAGATACGCAGTATTTT
J gene: TRBJ1-1; V gene: TRBV29-1; clone size: few; D gene: -; CDR3 protein: CSATENTEAFF; CDR3 DNA: TGCAGCGCGACAGAGAACACTGAAGCTTTCTTT
J gene: TRBJ1-1; V gene: TRBV5-4; clone size: once; D gene: -; CDR3 protein: CASSLDSSNTEAFF; CDR3 DNA: TGTGCCAGCAGCTTAGACAGCTCGAACACTGAAGCTTTCTTT
J gene: TRBJ1-5; V gene: TRBV7-9; clone size: -; D gene: -; CDR3 protein: CASSNPDGIPQHF; CDR3 DNA: TGTGCCAGCAGCAATCCGGACGGGATTCCCCAGCATTTT
J gene: TRBJ1-6; V gene: TRBV4-1; clone size: -; D gene: TRBD1; CDR3 protein: CASSQETRTGGGSPLHF; CDR3 DNA: TGCGCCAGCAGCCAAGAAACCCGGACAGGGGGCGGGTCACCCCTCCACTTT
J gene: TRBJ1-6; V gene: TRBV18; clone size: few; D gene: -; CDR3 protein: CASSRTGNNSPLHF; CDR3 DNA: TGTGCCAGCTCAAGAACGGGAAATAATTCACCCCTCCACTTT
J gene: TRBJ2-7; V gene: TRBV2; clone size: -; D gene: -; CDR3 protein: CASSEARVGEQYF; CDR3 DNA: TGTGCCAGCAGTGAGGCTCGCGTCGGGGAGCAGTACTTC
J gene: TRBJ2-1; V gene: TRBV28; clone size: -; D gene: TRBD1; CDR3 protein: CASSLNIGTGSSNEQFF; CDR3 DNA: TGTGCCAGCAGTCTAAACATTGGGACAGGGAGTTCAAATGAGCAGTTCTTC
J gene: TRBJ1-2; V gene: TRBV18; clone size: -; D gene: -; CDR3 protein: CASSLATGRVWGYTF; CDR3 DNA: TGTGCCAGCTCTCTCGCGACAGGCCGGGTGTGGGGCTACACCTTC
J gene: TRBJ1-2; V gene: TRBV6-5; clone size: -; D gene: TRBD1; CDR3 protein: CASSWDRVNGYTF; CDR3 DNA: TGTGCCAGCAGTTGGGACAGGGTGAATGGCTACACCTTC
J gene: TRBJ2-3; V gene: TRBV28; clone size: -; D gene: -; CDR3 protein: CASSLGEGDTQYF; CDR3 DNA: TGTGCCAGCAGTCTAGGCGAAGGAGATACGCAGTATTTT
J gene: TRBJ1-2; V gene: TRBV15; clone size: -; D gene: -; CDR3 protein: CATSRAGGSYGYTF; CDR3 DNA: TGTGCCACCAGCAGAGCTGGGGGCAGCTATGGCTACACCTTC
J gene: TRBJ2-1; V gene: TRBV12-5; clone size: -; D gene: -; CDR3 protein: CASGLGSGNEQFF; CDR3 DNA: TGTGCTAGTGGTTTGGGCAGCGGCAATGAGCAGTTCTTC
J gene: TRBJ2-1; V gene: TRBV23-1; clone size: -; D gene: -; CDR3 protein: CASGTPHEQFF; CDR3 DNA: TGCGCCAGCGGGACACCCCATGAGCAGTTCTTC
J gene: TRBJ1-2; V gene: TRBV19; clone size: -; D gene: -; CDR3 protein: CASSILRGNYGYTF; CDR3 DNA: TGTGCCAGTAGTATCTTACGGGGGAACTATGGCTACACCTTC
J gene: TRBJ1-1; V gene: TRBV6-1; clone size: -; D gene: -; CDR3 protein: CASSEFRGRLEDTEAFF; CDR3 DNA: TGTGCCAGCAGTGAATTCAGGGGAAGGTTGGAGGACACTGAAGCTTTCTTT
J gene: TRBJ1-2; V gene: TRBV5-1; clone size: once; D gene: TRBD1; CDR3 protein: CASSFGTGTRNTNYGYTF; CDR3 DNA: TGCGCCAGCAGCTTCGGGACAGGTACCCGGAACACTAACTATGGCTACACCTTC
J gene: TRBJ2-7; V gene: TRBV6-5; clone size: -; D gene: -; CDR3 protein: CASIPGQTYEQYF; CDR3 DNA: TGTGCCAGCATCCCGGGACAAACCTACGAGCAGTACTTC
J gene: TRBJ2-6; V gene: TRBV7-9; clone size: -; D gene: TRBD1; CDR3 protein: CASSKGQGFSGANVLTF; CDR3 DNA: TGTGCCAGCAGCAAAGGACAGGGTTTCTCTGGGGCCAACGTCCTGACTTTC
J gene: TRBJ2-1; V gene: TRBV10-2; clone size: -; D gene: TRBD2; CDR3 protein: CASSEASGVDEQFF; CDR3 DNA: TGCGCCAGCAGTGAAGCTAGCGGGGTCGATGAGCAGTTCTTC
J gene: TRBJ1-1; V gene: TRBV6-5; clone size: -; D gene: -; CDR3 protein: CASSLGQSMNTEAFF; CDR3 DNA: TGTGCCAGCAGCTTAGGACAGTCCATGAACACTGAAGCTTTCTTT
J gene: TRBJ1-4; V gene: TRBV12-3/TRBV12-4; clone size: -; D gene: -; CDR3 protein: CASSNREGEKLFF; CDR3 DNA: TGTGCCAGCAGTAACAGGGAGGGTGAAAAACTGTTTTTT
J gene: TRBJ2-7; V gene: TRBV6-1; clone size: -; D gene: -; CDR3 protein: CASSDEYSYEQYF; CDR3 DNA: TGTGCCAGCAGTGACGAGTACTCCTACGAGCAGTACTTC
J gene: TRBJ2-3; V gene: TRBV5-4; clone size: -; D gene: -; CDR3 protein: CASSGVGGDTQYF; CDR3 DNA: TGTGCCAGCAGCGGGGTGGGGGGAGATACGCAGTATTTT
J gene: TRBJ1-1; V gene: TRBV3-1/TRBV3-2; clone size: -; D gene: TRBD1; CDR3 protein: CASVRGLGTEAFF; CDR3 DNA: TGTGCCAGCGTAAGGGGGCTGGGCACTGAAGCTTTCTTT
J gene: TRBJ2-1; V gene: TRBV7-3; clone size: -; D gene: TRBD2; CDR3 protein: CASSPRDYNNEQFF; CDR3 DNA: TGTGCCAGCAGCCCTCGGGACTACAACAATGAGCAGTTCTTC
J gene: TRBJ2-7; V gene: TRBV7-9; clone size: few; D gene: -; CDR3 protein: CASSPEAPYEQYF; CDR3 DNA: TGTGCCAGCAGCCCTGAGGCCCCCTACGAGCAGTACTTC
J gene: TRBJ2-2; V gene: TRBV11-2; clone size: -; D gene: -; CDR3 protein: CASSLDDFGRRNTGELFF; CDR3 DNA: TGTGCCAGCAGCTTAGACGATTTCGGGAGAAGGAACACCGGGGAGCTGTTTTTT
J gene: TRBJ1-2; V gene: TRBV15; clone size: -; D gene: -; CDR3 protein: CATSRDRGRGHGYTF; CDR3 DNA: TGTGCCACCAGCAGAGATCGGGGCAGGGGTCATGGCTACACCTTC
J gene: TRBJ1-4; V gene: TRBV3-1/TRBV3-2; clone size: -; D gene: TRBD1; CDR3 protein: CASSPGARGTGNEKLFF; CDR3 DNA: TGTGCCAGCAGCCCCGGCGCCCGAGGGACAGGCAATGAAAAACTGTTTTTT
J gene: TRBJ2-5; V gene: TRBV23-1; clone size: -; D gene: -; CDR3 protein: CAREVEEHETQYF; CDR3 DNA: TGCGCCAGGGAGGTCGAGGAGCACGAGACCCAGTACTTC
J gene: TRBJ2-3; V gene: TRBV2; clone size: -; D gene: TRBD2; CDR3 protein: CASSHGTSGRRADTQYF; CDR3 DNA: TGTGCCAGCAGTCATGGGACTAGCGGGAGAAGGGCAGATACGCAGTATTTT
J gene: TRBJ2-7; V gene: TRBV27; clone size: -; D gene: TRBD2; CDR3 protein: CASSTRPEPSGKQYF; CDR3 DNA: TGTGCCAGCAGTACCCGACCAGAACCTAGCGGGAAGCAGTACTTC
J gene: TRBJ1-1; V gene: TRBV11-2; clone size: -; D gene: -; CDR3 protein: CASSFTQGEWTEAFF; CDR3 DNA: TGTGCCAGCAGCTTTACACAGGGAGAATGGACTGAAGCTTTCTTT
J gene: TRBJ1-4; V gene: TRBV28; clone size: -; D gene: -; CDR3 protein: CASRVPVDEKLFF; CDR3 DNA: TGTGCCAGCAGAGTCCCAGTGGATGAAAAACTGTTTTTT
J gene: TRBJ2-7; V gene: TRBV4-2; clone size: -; D gene: TRBD2; CDR3 protein: CASSQDLAEYEQYF; CDR3 DNA: TGTGCCAGCAGCCAAGATCTAGCGGAGTACGAGCAGTACTTC
J gene: TRBJ2-3; V gene: TRBV4-1; clone size: -; D gene: TRBD2; CDR3 protein: CASSHPGGLAGGGTDTQYF; CDR3 DNA: TGCGCCAGCAGCCACCCCGGGGGACTAGCGGGCGGAGGGACAGATACGCAGTATTTT